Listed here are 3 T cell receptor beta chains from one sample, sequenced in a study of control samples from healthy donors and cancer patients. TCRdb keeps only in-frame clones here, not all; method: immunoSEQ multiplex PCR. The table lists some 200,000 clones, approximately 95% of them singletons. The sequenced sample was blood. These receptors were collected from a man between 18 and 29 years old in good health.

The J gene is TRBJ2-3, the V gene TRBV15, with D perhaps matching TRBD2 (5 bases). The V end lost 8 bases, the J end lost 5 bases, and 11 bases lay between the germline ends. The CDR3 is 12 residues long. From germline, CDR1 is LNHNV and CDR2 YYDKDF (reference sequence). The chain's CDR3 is CATGVGIDTQYF. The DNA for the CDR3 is TGTGCCACCGGCGTCGGGATAGATACGCAGTATTTT.

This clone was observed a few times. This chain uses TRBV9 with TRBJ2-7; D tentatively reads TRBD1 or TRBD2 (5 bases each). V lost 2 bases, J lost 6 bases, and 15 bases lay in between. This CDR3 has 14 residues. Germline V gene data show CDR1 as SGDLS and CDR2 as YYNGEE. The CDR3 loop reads CASSVFERGSEQYF. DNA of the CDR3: TGTGCCAGCAGCGTCTTTGAGAGGGGCAGCGAGCAGTACTTC.

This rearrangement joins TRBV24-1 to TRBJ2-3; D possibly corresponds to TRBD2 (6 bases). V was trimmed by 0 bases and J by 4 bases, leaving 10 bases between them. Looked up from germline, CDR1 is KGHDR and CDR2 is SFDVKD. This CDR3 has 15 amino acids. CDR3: CATSDLGGSADTQYF. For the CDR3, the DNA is TGTGCCACCAGTGATTTGGGGGGGAGCGCAGATACGCAGTATTTT.